Reported below is one T cell receptor beta chain. Its antigen is currently unknown. Because the CDR3's place on the DNA is in doubt, the DNA is left out and the CDR3 is given as listed by TCRdb. TCRdb ran MiXCR on the PCR reads. The data hold around 19,000 clones, with approximately 19% observed a single time. Inclusive of both ends, the CDR3 amounts to 10 amino acids. Germline V gives CDR1 LNHDA, CDR2 SQIVND (reference sequence). The sample belongs to a study of metastatic and nonmetastatic thyroid tumors. The study, taken as a whole, reports: TCR beta diversity was reportedly significantly higher in malignant thyroid tumors than benign nodules, in blood and tumor.

Treatment of any kind had been given to no patient before thyroid surgery. The rearrangement joins TRBV19 to TRBJ1-2. The specimen was blood. This TCR was recovered from a female donor with papillary thyroid cancer or a benign thyroid nodule (not recorded which). Some clones in this sample may be carry-over from other donors' samples. The CDR3 loop is CASSYMCYTF.